The T cell receptor (beta chain) described here comes from a study of cytomegalovirus exposure and HLA in healthy donors. A note on this clone: Its antigen is not known.

Study-wide points: Most likely, a cluster of highly shared sequence variants arose as a sequencing artifact. As a later analysis showed, a missense DCLRE1C variant was linked to trimming of TCR beta V- and J-genes.

This CDR3 has 13 residues. In germline, CDR1 is GTSNPN, CDR2 SVGIG (reference sequence). Losses at the gene ends were 3 bases for V and 3 bases for J; bases not matched to a gene: 4. The PCR was carried out with 60 Vbeta primers and 13 Jbeta primers. The repertoire was sequenced with immunoSEQ multiplex PCR; TCRdb's copy has only in-frame clones and lacks some. In the table there are about 160,000 clones, roughly 76% of which are singletons. Input material: PBMCs. The sequence was collected from a woman aged 45-60 years in good health and CMV-seronegative. V gene TRBV30 combines with J gene TRBJ2-7, with 8 bases matching TRBD2. As DNA, the CDR3 is TGTGCCTGGAGGGAACTAGCGGTCTACGAGCAGTACTTC. It specifies CAWRELAVYEQYF.